Presented here are 5 T cell receptor beta chains from one specimen sequenced in a study of T and B cells in COVID-19 patients. Blood genomic DNA input for TRB amplification was about 220-500 ng. BIOMED2 TRB-A/B primer pools were used in multiplex TRB PCR. TCRdb reanalysed the multiplex PCR reads using MiXCR and keeps one entry per CDR3 protein. The table records 20,000 to 30,000 distinct CDR3 sequences, about 33% of them present only once. Material: blood. These receptors were obtained from a human donor who had recovered from COVID-19.

This clonotype appeared once. With a much larger clone just one base away, this may be a read error. The J gene is TRBJ2-2, the V gene TRBV18; D uncertain. The V gene lost 5 bases and the J gene lost 10 bases, with 8 bases spanning the gap. The CDR3 sequence is 11 residues long. The germline gives CDR1 KGHSH, CDR2 LQKENI. The CDR3 is CASSTDAELFF. CDR3 nucleotide sequence: TGTGCCAGCTCAACCGACGCGGAGCTGTTTTTT.

The gene calls are TRBV18 and TRBJ2-3; maybe TRBD2 (5 bases). This CDR3 has 17 residues. Germline V CDR1 and CDR2: KGHSH, LQKENI. V lost 3 bases, J lost 2 bases, and 18 bases lay in between. CDR3 in amino acids: CASSPLWAGASTDTQYF. CDR3 coding DNA: TGTGCCAGCTCACCGCTCTGGGCGGGTGCCTCCACAGATACGCAGTATTTT.

This clonotype was observed a few times. The V call is TRBV10-3, the J call TRBJ1-5; tentatively, D is TRBD1 (5 bases). V was shortened by 3 bases and J by 6 bases, with 9 bases between the two germline ends. Germline CDR1 reads ENHRY; CDR2 reads SYGVKD. The CDR3 sequence is 13 residues long. CDR3 DNA: TGTGCCATCAGTGATGAAGGGGCTCAGCCCCAGCATTTT. Encoded protein: CAISDEGAQPQHF.

The sample holds a few counts of this clonotype. The chain employs TRBV18 and TRBJ2-1, with 8 bases that match TRBD2. This CDR3 is built from 16 residues. The germline V gene encodes CDR1 KGHSH and CDR2 LQKENI. J gave up 7 bases and V 3 bases, and 11 bases lay outside the gene matches. The CDR3 coding sequence is TGTGCCAGCTCACCTACTACGAGCGGGAGTAGAAATGAGCAGTTCTTC. It specifies CASSPTTSGSRNEQFF.

The sample holds one count of this clonotype. The rearrangement joins TRBV7-2 to TRBJ1-1, with D hard to call. CDR1 is SGHTA, CDR2 FQGNSA, per germline. This CDR3 has 12 residues. V dropped 1 base and J dropped 11 bases, with 11 bases sitting between them. CDR3 region: CASSLGLGEAFF. In DNA form, the CDR3 reads TGTGCCAGCAGCTTAGGACTGGGTGAGGCTTTCTTT.